What follows describes a single T cell receptor beta chain. Its antigen remains unknown. The CDR3 loop spans 13 amino acids. Germline V gene lookup returns CDR1 SNHLY and CDR2 FYNNEI. Trimming removed 6 bases at V and 5 bases at J, with 13 bases between. The protocol was immunoSEQ multiplex PCR, while the TCRdb copy is restricted to in-frame clones and leaves out a portion. Of 150,000 to 190,000 clones in the sample, 94% were seen once. The data belong to a study of OX40 agonist ivuxolimab in advanced cancers. In the study overall: Patient treatment consisted of intravenous ivuxolimab administration every 2 weeks at 0.01 to 10 mg/kg.

Samples of blood were obtained at baseline, on cycle 4 day 1, and on cycle 7 day 1. Study-wide findings and caveats: Some patients who did not respond also had low normalized T-cell clonal expansion. No determination was made of the antigen specificity of the expanded peripheral T cells.

This TCR derives from an adult with an advanced solid tumor such as melanoma, head and neck, liver or kidney cancer. V and J are TRBV2 and TRBJ1-1, with D possibly matching TRBD1 (5 bases). The source was CD4+ or CD8+ T cells sorted from blood, collected in a trial of the OX40 agonist ivuxolimab. The CDR3 sequence: CASSIRVGTEAFF. DNA of the CDR3: TGTGCCAGCAGCATCAGGGTGGGAACTGAAGCTTTCTTT.